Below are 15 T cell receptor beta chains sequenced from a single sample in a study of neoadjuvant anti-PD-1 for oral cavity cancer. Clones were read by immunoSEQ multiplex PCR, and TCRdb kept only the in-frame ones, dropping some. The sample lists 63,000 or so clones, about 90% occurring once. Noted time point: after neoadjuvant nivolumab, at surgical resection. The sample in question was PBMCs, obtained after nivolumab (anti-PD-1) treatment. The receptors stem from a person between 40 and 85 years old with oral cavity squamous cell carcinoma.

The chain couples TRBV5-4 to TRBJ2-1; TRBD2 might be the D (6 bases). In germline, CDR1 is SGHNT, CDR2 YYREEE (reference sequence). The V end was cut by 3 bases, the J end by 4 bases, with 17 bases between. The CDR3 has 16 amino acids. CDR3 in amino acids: CASSSPRLDRYNEQFF. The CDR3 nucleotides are TGTGCCAGCAGCTCCCCCCGACTAGACCGGTACAATGAGCAGTTCTTC. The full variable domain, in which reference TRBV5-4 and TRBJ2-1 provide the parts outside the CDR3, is ETGVTQSPTHLIKTRGQQVTLRCSSQSGHNTVSWYQQALGQGPQFIFQYYREEENGRGNFPPRFSGLQFPNYSSELNVNALELDDSALYLCASSSPRLDRYNEQFFGPGTRLTVL.

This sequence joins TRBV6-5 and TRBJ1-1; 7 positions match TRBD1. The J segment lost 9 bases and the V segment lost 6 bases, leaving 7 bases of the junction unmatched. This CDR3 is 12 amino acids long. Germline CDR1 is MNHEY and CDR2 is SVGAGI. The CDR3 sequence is CASSNRDRKAFF. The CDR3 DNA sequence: TGTGCCAGCAGCAACCGGGACAGAAAAGCTTTCTTT.

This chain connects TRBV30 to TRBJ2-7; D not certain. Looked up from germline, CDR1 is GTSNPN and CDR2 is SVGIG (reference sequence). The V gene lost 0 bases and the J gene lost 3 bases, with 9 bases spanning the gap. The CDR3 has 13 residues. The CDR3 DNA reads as TGTGCCTGGAGTGTCCAGCGAAACTACGAGCAGTACTTC. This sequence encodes CAWSVQRNYEQYF. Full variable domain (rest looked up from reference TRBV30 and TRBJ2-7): SQTIHQWPATLVQPVGSPLSLECTVEGTSNPNLYWYRQAAGRGLQLLFYSVGIGQISSEVPQNLSASRPQDRQFILSSKKLLLSDSGFYLCAWSVQRNYEQYFGPGTRLTVT.

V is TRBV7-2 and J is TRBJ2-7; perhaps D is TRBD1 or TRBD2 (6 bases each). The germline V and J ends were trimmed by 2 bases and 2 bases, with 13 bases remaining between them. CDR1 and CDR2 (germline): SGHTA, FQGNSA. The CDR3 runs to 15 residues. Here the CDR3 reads CASSLYRGPTYEQYF. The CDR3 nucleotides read TGTGCCAGCAGCTTATACCGGGGGCCTACCTACGAGCAGTACTTC.

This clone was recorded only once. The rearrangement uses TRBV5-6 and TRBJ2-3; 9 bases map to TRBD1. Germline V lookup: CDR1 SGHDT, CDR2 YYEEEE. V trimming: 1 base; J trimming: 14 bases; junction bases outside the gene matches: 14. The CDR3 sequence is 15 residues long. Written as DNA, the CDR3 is TGTGCCAGCAGCTTGTTTGCTTTCGAGGGACAGGGTTGGTATTTT. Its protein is CASSLFAFEGQGWYF.

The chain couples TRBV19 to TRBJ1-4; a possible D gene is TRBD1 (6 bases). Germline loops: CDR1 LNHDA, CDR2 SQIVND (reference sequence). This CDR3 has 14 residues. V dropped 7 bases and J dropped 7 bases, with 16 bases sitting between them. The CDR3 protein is CASKVGGGSEKLFF. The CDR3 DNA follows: TGTGCCAGTAAGGTTGGAGGGGGGAGTGAAAAACTGTTTTTT.

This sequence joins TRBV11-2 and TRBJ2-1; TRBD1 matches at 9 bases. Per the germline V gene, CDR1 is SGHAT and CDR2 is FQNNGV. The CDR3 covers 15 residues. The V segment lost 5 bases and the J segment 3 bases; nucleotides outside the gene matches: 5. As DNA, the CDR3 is TGTGCCAGCAGCCACCGGGACAGGGACTACAATGAGCAGTTCTTC. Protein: CASSHRDRDYNEQFF. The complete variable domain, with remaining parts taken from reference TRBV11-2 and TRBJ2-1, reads EAGVAQSPRYKIIEKRQSVAFWCNPISGHATLYWYQQILGQGPKLLIQFQNNGVVDDSQLPKDRFSAERLKGVDSTLKIQPAKLEDSAVYLCASSHRDRDYNEQFFGPGTRLTVL.

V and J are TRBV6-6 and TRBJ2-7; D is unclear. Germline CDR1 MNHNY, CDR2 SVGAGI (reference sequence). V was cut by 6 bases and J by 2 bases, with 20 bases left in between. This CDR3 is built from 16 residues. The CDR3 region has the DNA TGTGCCAGCAGATTGGACCGTCTACAATTAACCTACGAGCAGTACTTC. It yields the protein CASRLDRLQLTYEQYF.

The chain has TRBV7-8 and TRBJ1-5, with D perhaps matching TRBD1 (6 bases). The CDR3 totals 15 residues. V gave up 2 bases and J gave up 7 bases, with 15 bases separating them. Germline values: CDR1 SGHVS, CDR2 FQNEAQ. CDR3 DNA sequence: TGTGCCAGCAGCTTAATGGGGGGCCGTGGACAGCCCCAGCATTTT. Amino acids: CASSLMGGRGQPQHF.

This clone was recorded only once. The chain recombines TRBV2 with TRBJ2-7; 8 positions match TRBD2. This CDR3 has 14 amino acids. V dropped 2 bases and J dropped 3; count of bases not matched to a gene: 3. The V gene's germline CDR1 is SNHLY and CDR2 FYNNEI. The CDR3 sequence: CASSETSGVYEQYF. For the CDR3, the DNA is TGTGCCAGCAGTGAAACTAGCGGAGTCTACGAGCAGTACTTC.

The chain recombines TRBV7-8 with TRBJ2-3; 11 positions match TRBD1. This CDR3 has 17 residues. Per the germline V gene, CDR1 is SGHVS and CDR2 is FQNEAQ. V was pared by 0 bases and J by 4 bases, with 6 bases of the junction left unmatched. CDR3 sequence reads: CASSLAPWDRGADTQYF. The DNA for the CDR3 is TGTGCCAGCAGCTTAGCGCCCTGGGACAGGGGGGCAGATACGCAGTATTTT.

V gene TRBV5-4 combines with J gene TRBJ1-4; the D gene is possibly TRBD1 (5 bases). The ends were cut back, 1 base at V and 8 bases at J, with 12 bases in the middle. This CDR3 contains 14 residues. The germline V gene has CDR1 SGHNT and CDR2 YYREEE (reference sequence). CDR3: CASSLFGAGEKLFF. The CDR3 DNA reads TGTGCCAGCAGCTTGTTCGGGGCGGGGGAAAAACTGTTTTTT.

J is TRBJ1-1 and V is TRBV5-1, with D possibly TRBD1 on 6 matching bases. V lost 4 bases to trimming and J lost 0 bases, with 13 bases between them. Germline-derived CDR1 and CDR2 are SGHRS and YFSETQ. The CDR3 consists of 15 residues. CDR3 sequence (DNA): TGCGCCAGCAGCCGACGGACAGACATGAACACTGAAGCTTTCTTT. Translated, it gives CASSRRTDMNTEAFF.

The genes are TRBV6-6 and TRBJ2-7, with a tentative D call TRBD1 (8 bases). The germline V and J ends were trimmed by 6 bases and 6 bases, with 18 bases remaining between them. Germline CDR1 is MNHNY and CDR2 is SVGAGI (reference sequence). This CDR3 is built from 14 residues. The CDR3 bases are TGTGCCAGCAGCAGAACAGGGGGGGTTGGCGAGCAGTACTTC. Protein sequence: CASSRTGGVGEQYF.

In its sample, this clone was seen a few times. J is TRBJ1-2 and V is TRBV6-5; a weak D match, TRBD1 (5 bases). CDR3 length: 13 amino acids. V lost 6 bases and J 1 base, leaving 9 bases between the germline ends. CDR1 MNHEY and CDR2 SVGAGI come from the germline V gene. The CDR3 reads CASSYDSNYGYTF. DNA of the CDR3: TGTGCCAGCAGCTATGACAGTAACTATGGCTACACCTTC.